The next 28 T cell receptor beta chains were all read from a single sample in a study. Using its own MiXCR run on the 5' RACE reads, TCRdb lists one record per CDR3 protein. Here the sample spans nearly 55,000 distinct CDR3 sequences, around 26% being singletons. The sample consisted of tumor-infiltrating naive CD4+ T cells sorted from the breast tumor. The subset was: naive CD4+ T cells, CD4+CD45RA+CD25-. Receptors originate from a female donor with breast cancer.

The chain's CDR3 is CASSLGGPGDNEQFF. For the CDR3, the DNA is TGTGCCAGCAGCCTCGGCGGCCCAGGCGACAATGAGCAGTTCTTC. This rearrangement joins TRBV12-3 or TRBV12-4 to TRBJ2-1; D unclear. The CDR3 totals 15 residues. V lost 6 bases and J 5 bases, leaving 17 bases between the germline ends.

This clonotype was recorded many times. The chain links TRBV7-2 to TRBJ1-6; D is undetermined. The germline V gene has CDR1 SGHTA and CDR2 FQGNSA. The length of the CDR3 is 13 residues. Trimming stripped 2 bases from V and 7 bases from J, with 6 bases between. Here the CDR3 reads CASSLNLNSPLHF. The DNA for the CDR3 is TGTGCCAGCAGCTTAAATTTAAATTCACCCCTCCACTTT.

This clonotype occurred a few times. J is TRBJ1-5 and V is TRBV9, with no clear D. Germline V gene data show CDR1 as SGDLS and CDR2 as YYNGEE. V was clipped by 0 bases and J by 9 bases, with 4 bases between them. The CDR3 runs 11 residues. The CDR3 bases are TGTGCCAGCAGCGTAGTCGGGCCCCAGCATTTT. It codes for CASSVVGPQHF.

The V and J genes are TRBV20-1 and TRBJ2-3; weak D call: TRBD1 (6 bases). V shed 0 bases and J shed 4 bases, with 8 bases lying between them. CDR1 DFQATT and CDR2 SNEGSKA come from the germline V gene (reference sequence). The CDR3 runs 13 residues. CDR3 sequence: CSARDSGADTQYF. The CDR3 DNA sequence: TGCAGTGCTAGAGATTCAGGGGCAGATACGCAGTATTTT.

This clonotype was seen many times. The chain combines TRBV20-1 with TRBJ2-7; D is unresolved. Germline CDR1 reads DFQATT; CDR2 reads SNEGSKA (reference sequence). This CDR3 is 11 amino acids long. The V end lost 7 bases, the J end lost 4 bases, and 11 bases lay between the germline ends. This CDR3 is CSVEPQYEQYF. The CDR3 DNA sequence: TGCAGTGTAGAGCCCCAGTACGAGCAGTACTTC.

The table lists this clonotype with a few counts. The genes are TRBV20-1 and TRBJ2-3; 9 positions match TRBD2. V lost 6 bases to trimming and J lost 3 bases; unmatched junction nucleotides: 7. Germline CDR1 is DFQATT and CDR2 is SNEGSKA (reference sequence). The length of the CDR3 is 14 residues. CDR3 nucleotides: TGCAGTGCGTCCGGGACTAGCTTAACAGATACGCAGTATTTT. This encodes CSASGTSLTDTQYF.

This clonotype was found a few times. The genes are TRBV7-6 and TRBJ2-3; perhaps TRBD2 as D (5 bases). Germline CDR1 SGHVS, CDR2 FNYEAQ. The CDR3 is 14 residues long. Trimming removed 3 bases at V and 0 bases at J, with 7 bases between. This chain's CDR3 is CASSFEGSTDTQYF. The DNA for the CDR3 is TGTGCCAGCAGCTTTGAGGGAAGCACAGATACGCAGTATTTT.

The genes are TRBV7-2 and TRBJ1-3, with 7 bases that match TRBD1. Trimming took 5 bases from V and 4 from J; bases not matched to a gene: 8. CDR3 size: 15 residues. The V gene's germline CDR1 is SGHTA and CDR2 FQGNSA. The CDR3 is CASSPYRGSGNTIYF. CDR3 DNA sequence: TGTGCCAGCAGCCCGTACAGGGGATCGGGAAACACCATATATTTT.

This sequence joins TRBV6-5 and TRBJ2-5; 7 nucleotides align to TRBD2. The V and J ends lost 6 bases and 7 bases, in that order; junction bases with no gene match: 2. Germline V gene lookup returns CDR1 MNHEY and CDR2 SVGAGI. There are 11 residues in the CDR3. In nucleotides, the CDR3 is TGTGCCAGCAGGAGGGAGGGGACCCAGTACTTC. Its protein is CASRREGTQYF.

This clonotype has only one observation. The final CDR3 position lacks the conserved phenylalanine or tryptophan, pointing to a likely read error. CDR3 nucleotide sequence: TGTGCCAGCAGTAGAGGCCCAGGGCAAGGCTACACCCTC. This translates into CASSRGPGQGYTL. The rearrangement links TRBV6-1 to TRBJ1-2; D is perhaps TRBD1 (5 bases). V lost 5 bases to trimming and J lost 8 bases, with 15 bases between them. This CDR3 is built from 13 residues. The germline V gene encodes CDR1 MNHNS and CDR2 SASEGT.

This clonotype was counted only a few times. The chain joins TRBV5-6 to TRBJ1-5; D is possibly TRBD1 (6 bases). V lost 4 bases, J lost 7 bases, and 15 bases lay in between. In germline, CDR1 is SGHDT, CDR2 YYEEEE. This CDR3 is built from 14 residues. CDR3 sequence reads: CASSSRGLRQPQHF. DNA of the CDR3: TGTGCCAGCAGCAGCAGGGGATTACGGCAGCCCCAGCATTTT.

Concerning this clonotype itself: A much larger clonotype is one base distant, so this may be a read error. CDR3 amino acids: CAWIVWTGGVNQPQHF. The CDR3 DNA reads TGTGCCTGGATTGTGTGGACAGGGGGAGTCAATCAGCCCCAGCATTTT. This chain connects TRBV30 to TRBJ1-5; 10 positions agree with TRBD1. With 4 bases clipped from V and 3 bases from J, the junction kept 9 bases outside the gene matches. CDR3 length: 16 residues. Looked up from germline, CDR1 is GTSNPN and CDR2 is SVGIG (reference sequence).

The gene calls are TRBV7-9 and TRBJ2-2; tentatively, D is TRBD1 (6 bases). Germline CDR1 is SEHNR and CDR2 is FQNEAQ (reference sequence). Trimming took off 6 bases at V and 6 bases at J, with 14 bases between the two ends. The CDR3 sequence is 14 residues long. Here the CDR3 reads CASSPQGLAGELFF. In DNA form, the CDR3 reads TGTGCCAGCAGTCCACAGGGATTGGCCGGGGAGCTGTTTTTT. Full variable domain (remainder filled in from reference TRBV7-9 and TRBJ2-2): DTGVSQNPRHKITKRGQNVTFRCDPISEHNRLYWYRQTLGQGPEFLTYFQNEAQLEKSRLLSDRFSAERPKGSFSTLEIQRTEQGDSAMYLCASSPQGLAGELFFGEGSRLTVL.

The chain is built from TRBV6-6 and TRBJ2-7, with 8 bases fitting TRBD1. The length of the CDR3 is 15 residues. The V gene's germline CDR1 is MNHNY and CDR2 SVGAGI (reference sequence). Trimming at V came to 6 bases and at J to 3 bases, leaving 10 bases not matched to a gene. The CDR3 is CASSPGRGRNYEQYF. CDR3 DNA sequence: TGTGCCAGCAGCCCAGGCAGGGGGCGGAACTACGAGCAGTACTTC.

In this sample, this clonotype turned up a few times. The chain links TRBV6-2 or TRBV6-3 to TRBJ2-7, with D uncertain. Germline-derived CDR1 and CDR2 are MNHEY and SVGEGT. V dropped 4 bases and J dropped 6 bases, with 10 bases sitting between them. The CDR3 consists of 12 residues. The CDR3 loop is CASSSAFAEQYF. The CDR3 DNA is TGTGCCAGCAGTTCCGCTTTTGCCGAGCAGTACTTC.

V usage is TRBV12-3 or TRBV12-4 and J usage is TRBJ2-7, with D perhaps TRBD1 (6 bases). The CDR3 totals 12 residues. The germline V and J ends were trimmed by 1 base and 6 bases, with 7 bases remaining between them. CDR3 DNA: TGTGCCAGCAGTTTAGTCAGGGGCGAGCAGTACTTC. Translation gives CASSLVRGEQYF.

This clonotype was recorded many times. The rearrangement links TRBV6-2 or TRBV6-3 to TRBJ1-2; 7 nucleotides align to TRBD1. Trimming took 5 bases from V and 8 from J; bases not matched to a gene: 11. Germline lookup yields CDR1 MNHEY and CDR2 SVGEGT. CDR3 length: 14 residues. CDR3 nucleotides: TGTGCCAGCAGTCGGGAACTGACAGGGATCGGCTACACCTTC. Amino acids: CASSRELTGIGYTF.

CDR3 amino acids: CATSRETPGQIYEQYF. CDR3 nucleotide sequence: TGTGCCACCAGCAGAGAAACACCGGGACAGATTTACGAGCAGTACTTC. V gene TRBV15 combines with J gene TRBJ2-7, with 7 bases lining up with TRBD1. Germline V gene sequence: CDR1 LNHNV, CDR2 YYDKDF (reference sequence). V was clipped by 0 bases and J by 4 bases; unmatched bases: 9. The CDR3 is 16 residues long.

This clonotype came up a few times. The CDR3 DNA reads as TGCGCCAGCAGCCGCCCCGGGGGCAAGCAGTACTTC. It translates to CASSRPGGKQYF. The V call is TRBV4-1, the J call TRBJ2-7; perhaps D is TRBD1 or TRBD2 (6 bases each). Germline assignment: CDR1 MGHRA and CDR2 YSYEKL. This CDR3 is built from 12 residues. The V and J ends lost 4 bases and 8 bases respectively, with 12 bases between them.

This clonotype was counted only a few times. The genes are TRBV12-3 or TRBV12-4 and TRBJ2-7; D not certain. V was trimmed by 5 bases and J by 3 bases, leaving 14 bases between them. The CDR3 loop spans 14 amino acids. CDR3 coding DNA: TGTGCCAGCAGTCCCCGACTCCCGTACTACGAGCAGTACTTC. Translated, it gives CASSPRLPYYEQYF.

The J gene is TRBJ2-7, the V gene TRBV18; the D is unclear. V was clipped by 2 bases and J by 5 bases, with 16 bases between them. This CDR3 has 15 residues. From germline, CDR1 is KGHSH and CDR2 LQKENI. The CDR3: CASSPSRTEKNEQYF. CDR3 coding DNA: TGTGCCAGCTCACCATCACGGACGGAGAAGAACGAGCAGTACTTC. Full variable domain (remainder filled in from reference TRBV18 and TRBJ2-7): NAGVMQNPRHLVRRRGQEARLRCSPMKGHSHVYWYRQLPEEGLKFMVYLQKENIIDESGMPKERFSAEFPKEGPSILRIQQVVRGDSAAYFCASSPSRTEKNEQYFGPGTRLTVT.

The rearrangement links TRBV7-9 to TRBJ2-7; 12 bases are a match to TRBD2. CDR1 is SEHNR and CDR2 is FQNEAQ in the germline V gene (reference sequence). Trimming cost V 5 bases and J 4 bases; bases outside gene matches: 21. The CDR3 sequence is 20 residues long. DNA of the CDR3: TGTGCCAGCAGCCCCTTGTATCCGGCTAGCGGGAGGGCCGGGCGGTACGAGCAGTACTTC. Translated, it gives CASSPLYPASGRAGRYEQYF.

The J gene is TRBJ2-5, the V gene TRBV20-1; 7 bases are a match to TRBD2. J lost 5 bases, V lost 2 bases, and 5 bases had no gene match. CDR1 is DFQATT and CDR2 is SNEGSKA in the germline V gene (reference sequence). The CDR3 sequence is 13 residues long. DNA for the CDR3: TGCAGTGCTAGAACGCCCGGGGGGGAGACCCAGTACTTC. Protein sequence: CSARTPGGETQYF.

As concerns this clonotype: Relative to the germline gene, one junction end is altered; a read error may explain this. The chain is built from TRBV3-1 and TRBJ2-2; D is perhaps TRBD2 (6 bases). Germline CDR1 LGHDT, CDR2 YNNKEL (reference sequence). There are 14 residues in the CDR3. The CDR3 loop is CASNLGGLGGELLF. The CDR3 coding sequence is TGTGCCAGCAACCTAGGAGGGCTCGGCGGGGAGCTGCTTTTT.

The chain carries TRBV2 and TRBJ1-2, with a tentative D call TRBD1 (5 bases). V lost 7 bases, J lost 0 bases, and 9 bases lay in between. This CDR3 spans 13 amino acids. Germline loops: CDR1 SNHLY, CDR2 FYNNEI. The CDR3 coding sequence is TGTGCCAGCAAGACAGAAGCTAACTATGGCTACACCTTC. Its translation is CASKTEANYGYTF.

This clonotype appeared a single time. The rearrangement uses TRBV3-1 and TRBJ2-3, with no clear D. Trimming removed 0 bases at V and 5 bases at J, with 9 bases between. CDR3 length: 14 residues. Per the germline V gene, CDR1 is LGHDT and CDR2 is YNNKEL (reference sequence). CDR3 nucleotide sequence: TGTGCCAGCAGCCAAGATGGTCTCTTAGATACGCAGTATTTT. Its translation is CASSQDGLLDTQYF.

This chain links TRBV28 with TRBJ1-1; the D is unclear. The CDR3 extends over 16 amino acids. The V and J ends lost 5 bases and 0 bases respectively, with 16 bases between them. Per the germline V gene, CDR1 is MDHEN and CDR2 is SYDVKM. The CDR3 DNA is TGTGCCAGCAGTCCCCCGACGCTGCCCATGAACACTGAAGCTTTCTTT. Amino acids: CASSPPTLPMNTEAFF.

About this clonotype: This CDR3 is missing its conserved last phenylalanine or tryptophan, likely due to a read error. V and J are TRBV5-1 and TRBJ2-3, with unresolved D. The V gene lost 0 bases and the J gene lost 6 bases, with 2 bases spanning the gap. Per germline, CDR1 SGHRS and CDR2 YFSETQ. CDR3 length: 11 amino acids. The CDR3 loop is CASSLADTQYL. CDR3 nucleotide sequence: TGCGCCAGCAGCTTGGCCGATACGCAGTATCTT.